A single sample is the source of the 32 T cell receptor beta chains below, sequenced in a study of blood T cell repertoires in COVID-19. Profiling relied on immunoSEQ multiplex PCR, and the TCRdb table lists in-frame clones only, not all of them. The profile shows roughly 150,000 clones, around four fifths of them singletons. The specimen was PBMCs or T cells enriched from blood (not recorded which). The source of these receptors is a man between 65 and 85 years old who had been exposed to COVID-19.

The V call is TRBV6-2 or TRBV6-3, the J call TRBJ2-1; D perhaps matches TRBD2 (6 bases). Per the germline V gene, CDR1 is MNHEY and CDR2 is SVGEGT. This CDR3 contains 15 residues. V lost 6 bases and J 8 bases, leaving 20 bases between the germline ends. This chain's CDR3 is CASSIILAAFDEQFF. In DNA form, the CDR3 reads TGTGCCAGCAGCATCATACTAGCAGCGTTCGATGAGCAGTTCTTC.

About this clone itself: The sample carries other DNA sequences with the same CDR3. V and J are TRBV27 and TRBJ2-1; 7 nucleotides match TRBD2. In germline, CDR1 is MNHEY, CDR2 SMNVEV (reference sequence). V was pared by 4 bases and J by 2 bases, with 2 bases of the junction left unmatched. The CDR3 loop spans 14 amino acids. The chain's CDR3 is CASSSGGTYNEQFF. The CDR3 nucleotides are TGTGCCAGCAGTTCGGGAGGCACCTACAATGAGCAGTTCTTC.

Concerning this clone itself: Additional DNA sequences in this sample encode the identical CDR3. The chain uses TRBV5-4 and TRBJ2-7; maybe TRBD1 (6 bases). V dropped 2 bases and J dropped 1 base, with 7 bases sitting between them. The CDR3 runs 13 residues. The germline gives CDR1 SGHNT, CDR2 YYREEE (reference sequence). CDR3 coding DNA: TGTGCCAGCAGCTTACAGGGTTCCTACGAGCAGTACTTC. This translates into CASSLQGSYEQYF. Full variable domain (remainder filled in from reference TRBV5-4 and TRBJ2-7): ETGVTQSPTHLIKTRGQQVTLRCSSQSGHNTVSWYQQALGQGPQFIFQYYREEENGRGNFPPRFSGLQFPNYSSELNVNALELDDSALYLCASSLQGSYEQYFGPGTRLTVT.

The chain uses TRBV5-1 and TRBJ1-5; TRBD1 aligns across 7 bases. The CDR3 consists of 15 residues. CDR1 is SGHRS, CDR2 YFSETQ, per germline. J lost 5 bases, V lost 5 bases, and 10 bases had no gene match. The CDR3, as DNA: TGCGCCAGCAGACTACGGACAGGCCCGGATCAGCCCCAGCATTTT. Translating it yields CASRLRTGPDQPQHF. The full variable domain, its missing parts supplied by reference TRBV5-1 and TRBJ1-5, is KAGVTQTPRYLIKTRGQQVTLSCSPISGHRSVSWYQQTPGQGLQFLFEYFSETQRNKGNFPGRFSGRQFSNSRSEMNVSTLELGDSALYLCASRLRTGPDQPQHFGDGTRLSIL.

The rearrangement joins TRBV28 to TRBJ2-1, with 9 bases that match TRBD1. The junction had 7 bases not matched to a gene; V was cut back by 9 bases and J by 4 bases. The CDR3 totals 14 residues. Per germline, CDR1 MDHEN and CDR2 SYDVKM. In nucleotides, the CDR3 is TGTGCCAGTCACGGACAGGGGAGTTACAATGAGCAGTTCTTC. Its translation: CASHGQGSYNEQFF.

The chain links TRBV15 to TRBJ2-1; TRBD1 might be the D (6 bases). V gave up 8 bases and J gave up 6 bases, with 8 bases separating them. Germline CDR1 LNHNV, CDR2 YYDKDF (reference sequence). This CDR3 contains 11 residues. This chain's CDR3 is CATGGLNEQFF. The CDR3 DNA reads as TGTGCCACCGGGGGCCTCAATGAGCAGTTCTTC.

The rearrangement links TRBV18 to TRBJ2-3; unclear D gene. Germline V gives CDR1 KGHSH, CDR2 LQKENI. The germline V and J ends were trimmed by 2 bases and 7 bases, with 13 bases remaining between them. The CDR3 extends over 14 amino acids. Here the CDR3 DNA reads TGTGCCAGCTCACCATTCTCCGATCAGAATACGCAGTATTTT. This translates into CASSPFSDQNTQYF.

This chain joins TRBV28 and TRBJ1-2; TRBD1 aligns across 7 bases. In germline, CDR1 is MDHEN, CDR2 SYDVKM. This CDR3 region has 13 residues. With 2 bases clipped from V and 8 bases from J, the junction kept 5 bases outside the gene matches. The CDR3 DNA is TGTGCCAGCAGTTTAAGGGGGCTCATCGGCTACACCTTC. It codes for CASSLRGLIGYTF.

The chain uses TRBV2 and TRBJ2-3; D may be TRBD2 (6 bases). Trimming pared 8 bases from V and 4 bases from J, leaving 13 bases between. From germline, CDR1 is SNHLY and CDR2 FYNNEI. The CDR3 runs 13 residues. In DNA form, the CDR3 reads TGTGCCAGCGGGCAGGGAGGAGCAGATACGCAGTATTTT. Encoded protein: CASGQGGADTQYF.

This clone has more than one count but fewer than ten. This sequence joins TRBV11-3 and TRBJ2-1, with TRBD1 matching 9 bases. This CDR3 contains 15 residues. The germline V gene has CDR1 SGHNT and CDR2 YENEEA. Unmatched junction bases numbered 8, after V lost 5 bases and J lost 6 bases. CDR3 sequence: CASSRGTGSPNEQFF. CDR3 DNA: TGTGCCAGCAGCCGGGGGACAGGGTCGCCCAATGAGCAGTTCTTC.

The rearrangement joins TRBV7-9 to TRBJ2-5; tentative D call: TRBD2 (5 bases). Per germline, CDR1 SEHNR and CDR2 FQNEAQ (reference sequence). The CDR3 runs to 15 residues. V lost 2 bases and J 1 base, leaving 11 bases between the germline ends. The CDR3 loop reads CASSLRIGGQETQYF. The CDR3 bases are TGTGCCAGCAGCTTACGTATCGGAGGCCAAGAGACCCAGTACTTC.

V usage is TRBV7-8 and J usage is TRBJ2-7, with D perhaps TRBD1 (5 bases). Germline CDR1 is SGHVS and CDR2 is FQNEAQ. This CDR3 has 13 residues. Trimming removed 4 bases at V and 3 bases at J, with 10 bases between. In DNA form, the CDR3 reads TGTGCCAGCAGCTCGCCCGACAGCTACGAGCAGTACTTC. Protein product: CASSSPDSYEQYF.

This clone was found once. V usage is TRBV24-1 and J usage is TRBJ2-7; 10 bases fit TRBD1. The germline V gene has CDR1 KGHDR and CDR2 SFDVKD. The CDR3 contains 14 residues. Unmatched junction bases numbered 7, after V lost 7 bases and J lost 5 bases. The CDR3 spells CATRSSGQGNEQYF. For the CDR3, the DNA is TGTGCCACCAGGTCTTCGGGACAGGGGAACGAGCAGTACTTC.

A few counts support this clone. The chain couples TRBV7-4 to TRBJ1-5; D gene ambiguous. Germline CDR1 reads SGHVT; CDR2 reads SQSDAQ. Trimming removed 1 base at V and 2 bases at J, with 9 bases between. The CDR3 has 15 residues. The CDR3 nucleotides are TGTGCCAGCAGCTTAGTTCGGTATCGCAATCAGCCCCAGCATTTT. It translates to CASSLVRYRNQPQHF. Looking up the rest from reference TRBV7-4 and TRBJ1-5 gives the full variable domain: GAGVSQSPRYKVAKRGRDVALRCDSISGHVTLYWYRQTLGQGSEVLTYSQSDAQRDKSGRPSGRFSAERPERSVSTLKIQRTEQGDSAVYLCASSLVRYRNQPQHFGDGTRLSIL.

The chain has TRBV6-5 and TRBJ1-5, with 7 nucleotides matching TRBD1. Germline V gene lookup returns CDR1 MNHEY and CDR2 SVGAGI. The CDR3 covers 15 residues. The junction had 5 bases not matched to a gene; V was cut back by 6 bases and J by 0 bases. This chain's CDR3 is CASRSGQNSNQPQHF. The CDR3 DNA reads TGTGCCAGCAGGTCGGGACAGAATAGCAATCAGCCCCAGCATTTT.

The chain couples TRBV6-5 to TRBJ2-7; 7 nucleotides line up with TRBD2. V shed 0 bases, J shed 11 bases, and the junction held 7 bases outside the gene matches. The CDR3 length is 13 residues. Per germline, CDR1 MNHEY and CDR2 SVGAGI. The CDR3 spells CASSYSDLSGKYF. CDR3 nucleotide sequence: TGTGCCAGCAGTTACTCGGACTTAAGCGGGAAGTACTTC.

This clone was found once. The V gene is TRBV4-1, the J gene TRBJ1-1; D gene unclear. Trimming cost V 5 bases and J 0 bases, with 13 bases left between them. CDR1 and CDR2 from the germline V gene are MGHRA and YSYEKL. This CDR3 has 15 residues. This CDR3 is CASSGRGSLNTEAFF. In DNA, the CDR3 is TGCGCCAGCAGCGGGCGGGGATCTCTGAACACTGAAGCTTTCTTT.

The chain has TRBV6-2 or TRBV6-3 and TRBJ2-2, with 7 bases matching TRBD2. Germline V gene sequence: CDR1 MNHEY, CDR2 SVGEGT. This CDR3 has 15 amino acids. The V and J ends lost 2 bases and 4 bases, in that order; junction bases with no gene match: 4. The CDR3 spells CASSYGGGVTGELFF. CDR3 sequence (DNA): TGTGCCAGCAGTTACGGGGGAGGGGTCACCGGGGAGCTGTTTTTT.

The chain uses TRBV4-3 and TRBJ1-3; D not resolved. Germline CDR1 reads LGHNA; CDR2 reads YSLEER. V lost 1 base, J lost 2 bases, and 12 bases lay in between. The CDR3 spans 16 residues. In DNA, the CDR3 is TGCGCCAGCAGCCAAGCAATCCTCGGGACTGGAAACACCATATATTTT. It specifies CASSQAILGTGNTIYF.

The chain has TRBV6-5 and TRBJ2-1, with D unclear. V lost 10 bases and J 9 bases, leaving 13 bases between the germline ends. In germline, CDR1 is MNHEY, CDR2 SVGAGI. The CDR3 extends over 11 amino acids. CDR3 coding DNA: TGTGCCACGTACCGGGTCGGTGAGCAGTTCTTC. Protein: CATYRVGEQFF.

This clone has only a few counts. This chain connects TRBV5-1 to TRBJ2-7; TRBD2 matches at 11 bases. Germline CDR1 SGHRS, CDR2 YFSETQ. The CDR3 contains 15 residues. V lost 0 bases and J lost 5; bases outside the gene matches: 4. As DNA, the CDR3 is TGCGCCAGCAGCTTGGTAACTAGCGGGGGAAACGAGCAGTACTTC. Translation: CASSLVTSGGNEQYF. The variable domain in full, completed from reference TRBV5-1 and TRBJ2-7, reads KAGVTQTPRYLIKTRGQQVTLSCSPISGHRSVSWYQQTPGQGLQFLFEYFSETQRNKGNFPGRFSGRQFSNSRSEMNVSTLELGDSALYLCASSLVTSGGNEQYFGPGTRLTVT.

This rearrangement joins TRBV9 to TRBJ1-6, with 10 bases aligning to TRBD1. Per germline, CDR1 SGDLS and CDR2 YYNGEE. The CDR3 contains 15 residues. J gave up 5 bases and V 6 bases, and 5 bases lay outside the gene matches. The CDR3 protein is CASTSGTGDNSPLHF. CDR3 DNA sequence: TGTGCCAGCACCTCCGGGACAGGGGATAATTCACCCCTCCACTTT.

This rearrangement joins TRBV7-9 to TRBJ2-1, with 9 bases that match TRBD2. Per germline, CDR1 SEHNR and CDR2 FQNEAQ (reference sequence). Trimming at V came to 2 bases and at J to 5 bases, leaving 13 bases not matched to a gene. The CDR3 totals 18 residues. The CDR3 DNA sequence: TGTGCCAGCAGCTTATTGAGGTTGCGGGAGGGAGATCACAATGAGCAGTTCTTC. Translation gives CASSLLRLREGDHNEQFF.

V gene TRBV10-3 combines with J gene TRBJ2-3; TRBD2 matches 11 bases. CDR3 size: 18 residues. Trimming cost V 0 bases and J 0 bases; bases outside gene matches: 5. Germline V gene sequence: CDR1 ENHRY, CDR2 SYGVKD. CDR3 sequence (DNA): TGTGCCATCAGTGAGTCCCTAGCGGGGGGTCCTAGCACAGATACGCAGTATTTT. Amino acid sequence: CAISESLAGGPSTDTQYF.

The rearrangement joins TRBV5-8 to TRBJ2-1; D might be TRBD2 (6 bases). This CDR3 comprises 14 residues. V was clipped by 5 bases and J by 0 bases, with 9 bases between them. The germline V gene has CDR1 SGHTS and CDR2 YDEGEE. This CDR3 reads CASSGGVSYNEQFF. The DNA of the CDR3 is TGTGCCAGCAGTGGCGGGGTCTCCTACAATGAGCAGTTCTTC.

This clone turned up a few times. The chain joins TRBV2 to TRBJ1-2, with 7 bases lining up with TRBD1. This CDR3 comprises 14 residues. V gave up 4 bases and J gave up 4 bases; unmatched junction bases: 6. The germline V gene has CDR1 SNHLY and CDR2 FYNNEI. DNA for the CDR3: TGTGCCAGCAGTGGGGACAGTACTTTCTATGGCTACACCTTC. This translates into CASSGDSTFYGYTF.

This clone was picked up one time. The chain has TRBV19 and TRBJ1-2; D is possibly TRBD1 (5 bases). Trimming removed 5 bases from V and 2 bases from J, with 12 bases in between. CDR3 length: 14 residues. Germline CDR1 and CDR2: LNHDA and SQIVND (reference sequence). CDR3: CASSRQGANYGYTF. DNA for the CDR3: TGTGCCAGTAGTCGCCAAGGGGCCAACTATGGCTACACCTTC.

The chain has TRBV3-1 (or the pseudogene TRBV3-2) and TRBJ1-1, with 10 bases aligning to TRBD1. The CDR3 loop spans 15 amino acids. V lost 7 bases and J lost 4; bases outside the gene matches: 9. Germline V gives CDR1 LGHDT, CDR2 YNNKEL (reference sequence). CDR3 sequence reads: CASTRPGQGTTEAFF. The CDR3 DNA follows: TGTGCCAGCACCCGTCCGGGACAGGGGACCACTGAAGCTTTCTTT.

The V gene is TRBV5-4, the J gene TRBJ2-7, with TRBD2 matching 7 bases. Per the germline V gene, CDR1 is SGHNT and CDR2 is YYREEE (reference sequence). There are 15 residues in the CDR3. Trimming cost V 5 bases and J 3 bases; bases outside gene matches: 11. CDR3 sequence: CASSPYSGTIYEQYF. Written as DNA, the CDR3 is TGTGCCAGCAGTCCCTATTCCGGGACTATCTACGAGCAGTACTTC. Using reference TRBV5-4 and TRBJ2-7 for the parts outside the CDR3, the full variable domain is ETGVTQSPTHLIKTRGQQVTLRCSSQSGHNTVSWYQQALGQGPQFIFQYYREEENGRGNFPPRFSGLQFPNYSSELNVNALELDDSALYLCASSPYSGTIYEQYFGPGTRLTVT.

V is TRBV11-2 and J is TRBJ2-6; no clear D. This CDR3 is 14 amino acids long. Trimming cost V 5 bases and J 6 bases, with 11 bases left between them. Germline CDR1 reads SGHAT; CDR2 reads FQNNGV. The CDR3 region has the DNA TGTGCCAGCAGCGCCAGGAACGAGGCCAACGTCCTGACTTTC. Translated: CASSARNEANVLTF.

The chain uses TRBV6-5 and TRBJ1-1; D might be TRBD1 (5 bases). The CDR3 sequence is 14 residues long. V lost 5 bases, J lost 1 base, and 11 bases lay in between. Germline CDR1 is MNHEY and CDR2 is SVGAGI. CDR3 amino acids: CASSRDWKNTEAFF. In DNA, the CDR3 is TGTGCCAGCAGTCGGGACTGGAAGAACACTGAAGCTTTCTTT.

This clone was counted a few times. This chain connects TRBV6-5 to TRBJ1-1, with a possible D match to TRBD1 (5 bases). This CDR3 is built from 13 residues. V lost 2 bases to trimming and J lost 7 bases, with 11 bases between them. CDR1 is MNHEY and CDR2 is SVGAGI in the germline V gene. CDR3 sequence reads: CASSYQGRSEAFF. CDR3 in DNA: TGTGCCAGCAGTTACCAGGGCCGGAGTGAAGCTTTCTTT.